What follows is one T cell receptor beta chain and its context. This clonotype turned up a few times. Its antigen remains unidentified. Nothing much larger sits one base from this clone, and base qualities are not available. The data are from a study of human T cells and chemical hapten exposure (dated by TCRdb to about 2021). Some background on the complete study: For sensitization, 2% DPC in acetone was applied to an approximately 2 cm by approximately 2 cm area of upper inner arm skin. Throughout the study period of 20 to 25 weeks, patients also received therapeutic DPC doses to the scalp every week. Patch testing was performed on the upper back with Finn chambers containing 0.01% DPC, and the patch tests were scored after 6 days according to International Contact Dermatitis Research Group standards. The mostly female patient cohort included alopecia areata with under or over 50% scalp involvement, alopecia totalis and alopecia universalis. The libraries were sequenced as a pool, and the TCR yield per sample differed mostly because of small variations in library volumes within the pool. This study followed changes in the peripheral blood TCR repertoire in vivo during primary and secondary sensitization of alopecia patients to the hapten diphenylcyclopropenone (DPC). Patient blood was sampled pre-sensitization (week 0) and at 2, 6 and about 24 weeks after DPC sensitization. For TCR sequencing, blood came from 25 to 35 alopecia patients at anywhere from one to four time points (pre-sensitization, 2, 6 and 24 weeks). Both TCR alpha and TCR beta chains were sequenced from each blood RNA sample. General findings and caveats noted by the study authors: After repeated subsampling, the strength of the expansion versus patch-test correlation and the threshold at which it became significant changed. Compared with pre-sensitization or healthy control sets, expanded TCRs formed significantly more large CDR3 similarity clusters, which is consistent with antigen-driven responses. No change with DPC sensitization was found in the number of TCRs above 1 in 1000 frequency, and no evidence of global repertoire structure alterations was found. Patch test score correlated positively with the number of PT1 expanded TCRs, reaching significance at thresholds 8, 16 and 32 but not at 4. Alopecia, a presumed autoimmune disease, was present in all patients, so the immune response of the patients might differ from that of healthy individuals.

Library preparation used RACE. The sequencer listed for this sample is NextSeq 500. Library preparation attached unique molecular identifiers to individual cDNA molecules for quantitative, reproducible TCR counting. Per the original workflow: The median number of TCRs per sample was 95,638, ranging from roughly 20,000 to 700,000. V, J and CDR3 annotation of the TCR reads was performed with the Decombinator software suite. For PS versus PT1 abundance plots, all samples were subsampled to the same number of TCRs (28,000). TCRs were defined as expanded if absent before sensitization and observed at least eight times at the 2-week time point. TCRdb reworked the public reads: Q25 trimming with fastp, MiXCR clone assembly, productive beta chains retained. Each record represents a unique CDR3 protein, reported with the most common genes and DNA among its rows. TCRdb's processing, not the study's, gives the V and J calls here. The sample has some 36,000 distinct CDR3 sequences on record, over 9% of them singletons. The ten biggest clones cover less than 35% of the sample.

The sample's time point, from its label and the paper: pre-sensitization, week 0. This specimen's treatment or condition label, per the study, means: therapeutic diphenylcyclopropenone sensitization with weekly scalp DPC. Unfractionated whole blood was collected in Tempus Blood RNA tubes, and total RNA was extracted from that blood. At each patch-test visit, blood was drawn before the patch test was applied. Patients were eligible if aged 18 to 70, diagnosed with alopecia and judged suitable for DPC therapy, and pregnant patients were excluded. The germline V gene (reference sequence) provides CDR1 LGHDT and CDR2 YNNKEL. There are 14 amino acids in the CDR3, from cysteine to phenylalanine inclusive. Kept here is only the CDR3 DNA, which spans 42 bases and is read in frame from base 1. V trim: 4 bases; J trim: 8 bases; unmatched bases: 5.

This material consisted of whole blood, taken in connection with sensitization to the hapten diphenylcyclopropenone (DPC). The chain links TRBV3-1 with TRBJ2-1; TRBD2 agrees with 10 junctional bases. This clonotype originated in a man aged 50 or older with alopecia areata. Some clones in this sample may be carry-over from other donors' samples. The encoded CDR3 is CASSRASGSDEQFF. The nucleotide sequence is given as TGTGCCAGCAGCCGTGCTAGCGGGAGCGATGAGCAGTTCTTC.